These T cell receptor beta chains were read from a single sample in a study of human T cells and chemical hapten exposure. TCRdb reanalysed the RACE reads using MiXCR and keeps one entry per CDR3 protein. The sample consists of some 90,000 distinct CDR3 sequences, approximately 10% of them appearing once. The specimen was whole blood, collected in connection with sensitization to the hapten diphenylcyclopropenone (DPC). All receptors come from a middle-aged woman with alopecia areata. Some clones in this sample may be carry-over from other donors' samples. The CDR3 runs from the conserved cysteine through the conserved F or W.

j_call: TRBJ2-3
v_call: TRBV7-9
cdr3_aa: CASSLAIDTQYF

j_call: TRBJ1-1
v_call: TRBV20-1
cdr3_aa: CSAPGGELNLDTEAFF

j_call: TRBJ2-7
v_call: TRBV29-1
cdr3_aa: CSVGVRSSVEQYF

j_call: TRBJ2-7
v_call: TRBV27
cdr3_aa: CASTSRGTGAYEQYF

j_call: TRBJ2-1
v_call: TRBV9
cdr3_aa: CASSLLSAGGDEQFF

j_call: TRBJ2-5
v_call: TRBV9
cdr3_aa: CASSVGGTRLAKETQYF

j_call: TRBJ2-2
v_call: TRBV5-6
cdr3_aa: CASSHGPYRTGELFF

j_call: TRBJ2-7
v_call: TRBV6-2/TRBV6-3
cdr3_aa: CASSYRQSSYEQYF

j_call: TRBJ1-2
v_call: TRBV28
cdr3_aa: CASSSHTDREFYGYTF

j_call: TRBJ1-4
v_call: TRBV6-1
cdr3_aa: CASSETWGNNEKLFF

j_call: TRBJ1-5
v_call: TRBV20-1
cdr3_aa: CSARDPPQPQHF

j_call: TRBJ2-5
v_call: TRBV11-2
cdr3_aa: CASTLGGHTQETQYF

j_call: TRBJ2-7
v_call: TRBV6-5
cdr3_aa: CASSFAKGTGGIYEQYF

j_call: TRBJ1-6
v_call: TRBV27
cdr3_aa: CASSFSLLGQSYSPLHF

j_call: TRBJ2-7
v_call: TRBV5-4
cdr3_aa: CASSSRDRGWEQYF

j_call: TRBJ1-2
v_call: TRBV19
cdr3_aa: CASSRSGTGVYGYTF

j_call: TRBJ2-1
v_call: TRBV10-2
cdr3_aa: CASSGAAEQFF

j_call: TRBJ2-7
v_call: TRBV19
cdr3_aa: CASSIDPRSYEQYF

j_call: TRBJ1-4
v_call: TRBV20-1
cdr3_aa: CSARSWGTGEKLFF

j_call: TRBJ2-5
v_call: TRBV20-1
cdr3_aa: CSARVKGKGIQETQYF

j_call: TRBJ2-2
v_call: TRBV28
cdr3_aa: CASLGSPNTGELFF

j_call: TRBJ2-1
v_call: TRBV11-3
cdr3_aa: CASSPGTSGGLHNEQFF

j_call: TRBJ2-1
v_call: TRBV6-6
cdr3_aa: CASSPGGAVNEQFF

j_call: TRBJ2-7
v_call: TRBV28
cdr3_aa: CASSPRDRGPSKQYF

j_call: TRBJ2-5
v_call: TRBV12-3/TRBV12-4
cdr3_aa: CASSAGTRGETQYF

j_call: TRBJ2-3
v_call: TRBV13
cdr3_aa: CASSLVERGLRTDTQYF

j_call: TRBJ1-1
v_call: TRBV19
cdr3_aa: CASGRGRGITMNTEAFF

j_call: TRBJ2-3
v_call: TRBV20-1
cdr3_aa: CSASRTDTQYF

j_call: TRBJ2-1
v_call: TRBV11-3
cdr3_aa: CASSRTPRDTSTNEQFF

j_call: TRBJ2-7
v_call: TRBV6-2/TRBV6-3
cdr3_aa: CASSYSGSAKRGKGYEQYF

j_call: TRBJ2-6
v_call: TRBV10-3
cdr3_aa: CAISESGSSGANVLTF

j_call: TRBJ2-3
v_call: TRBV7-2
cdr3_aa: CASSLGRAADTQYF

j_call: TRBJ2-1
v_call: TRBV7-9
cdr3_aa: CASSYEVGVIEQFF

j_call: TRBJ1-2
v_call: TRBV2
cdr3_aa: CASRIGGPYGYTF

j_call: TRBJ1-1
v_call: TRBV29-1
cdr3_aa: CSGEQGVNTEAFF

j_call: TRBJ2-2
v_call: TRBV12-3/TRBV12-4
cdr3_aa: CASSSPGIPGELFF

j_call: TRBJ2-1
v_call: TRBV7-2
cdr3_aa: CASSLQGEQFF

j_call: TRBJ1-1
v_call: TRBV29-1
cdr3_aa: CSVAGGPNTEAFF

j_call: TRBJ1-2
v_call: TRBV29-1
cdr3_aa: CSVGAGSAGYTF

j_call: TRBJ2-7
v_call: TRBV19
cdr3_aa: CASSISQAEVYEQYF

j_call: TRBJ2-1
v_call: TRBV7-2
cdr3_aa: CASSLRASSYNEQFF

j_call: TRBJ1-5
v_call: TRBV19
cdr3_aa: CASRSRQGNQPQHF

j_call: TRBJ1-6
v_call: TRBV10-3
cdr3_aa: CAMGGTNSPLHF

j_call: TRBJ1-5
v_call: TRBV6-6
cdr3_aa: CASSQEDRAGDQPQHF

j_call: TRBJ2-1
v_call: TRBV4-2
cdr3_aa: CASSLRREQFF

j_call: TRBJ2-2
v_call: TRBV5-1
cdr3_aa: CASSFQREFGELFF

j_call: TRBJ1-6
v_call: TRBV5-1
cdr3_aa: CASSTGTGRTPLHF

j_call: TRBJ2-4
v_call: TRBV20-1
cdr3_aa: CSAPMGGGAKNIQYF